This TCR beta chain was recovered during a study of T cell responses to AZD1222 COVID-19 vaccine. The study's findings and limits: White British donors predominated, females outnumbered males, and clonal diversity was possibly underestimated. At 160-218 and 743-854, vaccine-associated CD4 TCRs were dominant, and they spanned spike.

Comments on this clone: Its target is not known.

Clones were read by immunoSEQ multiplex PCR, and TCRdb kept only the in-frame ones, dropping some. The sample comprises around 100,000 clones, 80% to 95% of which are singletons, and 1% to 1.5% rests with the top ten. The CDR3 has 12 amino acids. Germline CDR1 MGHDK, CDR2 SYGVNS. Trimming left V 4 bases short and J 6 bases short, with 10 bases between. This sequence originates from an adult in good health. Source: peripheral blood, taken on day 0 of AZD1222 vaccination. V is TRBV25-1 and J is TRBJ2-7; D is undetermined. The DNA of the CDR3 is TGTGCCAGCAGTGCTTTCAGAGGCGAGCAGTACTTC. It is translated as CASSAFRGEQYF.